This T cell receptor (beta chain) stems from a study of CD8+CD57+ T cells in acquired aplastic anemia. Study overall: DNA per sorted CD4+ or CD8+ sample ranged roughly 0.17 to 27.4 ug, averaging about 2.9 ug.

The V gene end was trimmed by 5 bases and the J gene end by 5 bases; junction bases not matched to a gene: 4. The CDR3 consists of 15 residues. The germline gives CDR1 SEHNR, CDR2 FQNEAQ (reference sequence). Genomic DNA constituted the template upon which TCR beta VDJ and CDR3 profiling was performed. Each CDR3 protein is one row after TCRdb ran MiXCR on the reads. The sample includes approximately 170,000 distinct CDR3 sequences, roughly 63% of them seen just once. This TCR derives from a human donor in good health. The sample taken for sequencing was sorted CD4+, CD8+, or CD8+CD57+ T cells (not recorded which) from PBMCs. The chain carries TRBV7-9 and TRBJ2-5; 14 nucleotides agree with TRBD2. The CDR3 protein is CASSPRTSGRETQYF. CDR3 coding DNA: TGTGCCAGCAGCCCCCGGACTAGCGGGAGGGAGACCCAGTACTTC.